This TCR beta chain was recorded in a study of cytomegalovirus exposure and HLA in healthy donors. Regarding this clone: Its antigen is undetermined.

Use of 60 Vbeta and 13 Jbeta primers characterized the PCR. Assay: immunoSEQ multiplex PCR; the TCRdb copy retains only in-frame clones and omits some. The profile shows around 200,000 clones, approximately 86% of them singletons. General study results and limits: In vitro work confirmed that a few CMV-associated chains recognize CMV antigens. 16,951 TCR beta sequences were associated with HLA alleles at 0.05 false discovery rate in a later analysis.

Sequencing was done on a sample of PBMCs. The sequence came from a woman aged 30 to 39 in good health and CMV-seronegative.

This CDR3 reads CASSVGGGGWSNQPQHF. CDR3 bases: TGTGCCAGCAGTGTAGGAGGGGGCGGTTGGAGCAATCAGCCCCAGCATTTT. The chain recombines TRBV28 with TRBJ1-5, with TRBD1 identical over 7 bases. The germline CDR1 and CDR2 sequences are MDHEN and SYDVKM. The CDR3 runs to 17 residues. V gave up 5 bases and J gave up 1 base; unmatched junction bases: 11.